This T cell receptor beta chain was sequenced during a study of blood T cell repertoires in COVID-19 (TCRdb year 2020). About the investigation overall: The collaborator samples originated in the United States, Italy and Spain and spanned the acute and convalescent phases of COVID-19. Samples were obtained from the ongoing ImmuneRACE study (first 160 participants) and from about 1,300 subjects provided by 6 global collaborators. Deeply sampled blood TCRbeta repertoires from subjects exposed to, actively infected with, or recovered from COVID-19 were included in the dataset. The prospective study material was composed of cDNA or gDNA derived from T cells, B-cell-depleted T cells, or PBMCs. The repertoires were released in a freely available public database meant as a resource for research on the immune response to SARS-CoV-2. Where available, HLA class I and class II types were taken from metadata supplied by the sample provider and were not determined by assay-based typing. A de-identified subject ID, COVID-19 status, age in years and sex were almost always included in the sample metadata.

The immunoSEQ Assay, a bias-controlled multiplex PCR, was used to amplify TCRbeta CDR3 regions from genomic DNA. Regarding the original processing steps: The number of nucleated cells in each sample was estimated by amplification of reference gene primers within the assay. To quantify the absolute abundance of each unique TCRbeta CDR3 rearrangement, sequence reads were collapsed and filtered. For each sample, productive Simpson clonality was calculated by taking the square root of Simpson's diversity index across productive rearrangements. Sourced from immuneACCESS, this table was stored by TCRdb with only in-frame sequences that have V and J called. A share of the clones is absent; for the studies checked, an unresolved V gene accounts for under half, and the remainder has no known explanation. The V and J calls and the clone size are those of that table, but D and trimming were determined from the DNA. In this sample the table shows about 220,000 clones, approximately 80% of which occur a single time. The ten biggest clones cover more than 4.5% of the sample.

This clone was seen only a few times. The specificity of this receptor is unknown. Within one base of it there is no much larger clone, and no base qualities were kept. Another Seattle source contributed samples from volunteer blood donors who had recovered from COVID-19. The collaborating institutions used their own protocols to collect whole blood in K2EDTA tubes. For TCRbeta analysis, collaborators shipped samples in one of three forms: frozen whole blood, isolated PBMCs, or DNA extracted from either of those sample types. At the junction V is shortened by 3 bases and J by 0 bases, with 12 bases in between. The germline V gene (reference sequence) gives CDR1 as LNHDA and CDR2 as SQIVND. From the cysteine up to the phenylalanine, the CDR3 has a length of 16 residues. CDR3 DNA only is kept here, 48 bases in frame from base 1. The paper's findings and limits, for the study overall: The quantity of clinical and demographic metadata differed by source and by participant and was supplied without curation.

The receptor was isolated from a woman aged 55-70 years who had recovered from COVID-19. Recombination joined TRBV19 with TRBJ1-5; the D gene is perhaps TRBD1, from 6 matching bases. Specimen: peripheral blood. The DNA is TGTGCCAGTAGTATCCTCGACAGGTATAGCAATCAGCCCCAGCATTTT. Its protein product is CASSILDRYSNQPQHF.